These 3 T cell receptor beta chains share one sample of origin, sequenced in a study of control samples from healthy donors and cancer patients. The data were produced by immunoSEQ multiplex PCR, yet TCRdb's version contains in-frame clones alone and is incomplete. Of 110,000 or so clones in the sample, about 89% were seen once. Material for sequencing was blood. The source of these receptors is a man in his fifties in good health.

On this clone: Different DNA sequences within this sample yield the same CDR3. The V call is TRBV12-3 or TRBV12-4, the J call TRBJ1-1, with a tentative D call TRBD1 (5 bases). There are 13 residues in the CDR3. The ends were cut back, 3 bases at V and 1 base at J, with 6 bases in the middle. CDR3: CASSLGRNTEAFF. The CDR3 region has the DNA TGTGCCAGCAGTTTGGGGCGGAACACTGAAGCTTTCTTT.

The gene calls are TRBV12-5 and TRBJ2-3; D possibly corresponds to TRBD2 (6 bases). V was shortened by 1 base and J by 2 bases, with 10 bases between the two germline ends. Germline V lookup: CDR1 LGHNT, CDR2 FRNRAP. The CDR3 spans 15 residues. For the CDR3, the DNA is TGTGCTAGTGGTTTGGCGGGGGTCCTCACAGATACGCAGTATTTT. Translation gives CASGLAGVLTDTQYF.

Points on this clone: This same CDR3 is encoded by further DNA sequences in the sample. The chain is built from TRBV7-2 and TRBJ1-3; D is undetermined. The CDR3 sequence is 13 residues long. Germline lookup yields CDR1 SGHTA and CDR2 FQGNSA. V lost 0 bases and J lost 7, with 7 bases in between. The CDR3 DNA is TGTGCCAGCAGCTTAGCTGGACGGAACACCATATATTTT. It yields the protein CASSLAGRNTIYF.